The clone carrying this T cell receptor (beta chain) was picked up many times. Time point indicated: sample taken at primary tumor resection. Material for sequencing was whole RNA from tumor, nontumor lung or frozen PBMC, left unsorted. Trimming stripped 0 bases from V and 1 base from J, with 3 bases between. Germline V gene sequence: CDR1 KGHSH, CDR2 LQKENI. This CDR3 contains 13 residues. This specimen belongs to a study of spatial heterogeneity in lung cancer. TCRdb re-called the 5' RACE reads through MiXCR, storing one row per CDR3 protein. The data show about 23,000 distinct CDR3 sequences, about 5.1% seen once.

The chain has TRBV18 and TRBJ2-5; D gene unclear. The origin of this receptor is a male donor with early-stage non-small cell lung cancer. The sequencing used PBMCs, collected at surgery. The CDR3 loop reads CASSPPGQETQYF. CDR3 nucleotide sequence: TGTGCCAGCTCACCACCGGGCCAAGAGACCCAGTACTTC.